This T cell receptor beta chain stems from a study of T-cell reconstitution after alpha-beta-depleted transplantation in children. Overall study results and limits: By about two months after transplant, alpha-beta T cells reportedly arose from several hundred graft clones that had expanded. Once a year had passed after transplant, T-cell counts and diversity came mostly from newly produced T cells.

This clonotype appeared many times. As yet, its antigen is unknown. Trimming stripped 1 base from V and 12 bases from J, with 15 bases between. Germline lookup yields CDR1 LNHNV and CDR2 YYDKDF (reference sequence). CDR3 length: 14 residues. TCRbeta library construction was performed incorporating unique molecular identifiers. TCRdb recomputed calls from the PCR reads with MiXCR, one row per CDR3 protein. The table records about 200,000 distinct CDR3 sequences, about 7% of them present only once. The chain employs TRBV15 and TRBJ1-4, with D perhaps TRBD1 (5 bases). This receptor was identified in a boy aged 2-9 years with acute lymphoblastic leukemia, due to receive a stem cell transplant. Sequencing was performed on PBMCs, taken before TCRalphabeta/CD19-depleted stem cell transplant. The CDR3, as DNA: TGTGCCACCAGCAGAGTAGGGGATGAAAATGAACTGTTTTTT. Translating gives CATSRVGDENELFF.